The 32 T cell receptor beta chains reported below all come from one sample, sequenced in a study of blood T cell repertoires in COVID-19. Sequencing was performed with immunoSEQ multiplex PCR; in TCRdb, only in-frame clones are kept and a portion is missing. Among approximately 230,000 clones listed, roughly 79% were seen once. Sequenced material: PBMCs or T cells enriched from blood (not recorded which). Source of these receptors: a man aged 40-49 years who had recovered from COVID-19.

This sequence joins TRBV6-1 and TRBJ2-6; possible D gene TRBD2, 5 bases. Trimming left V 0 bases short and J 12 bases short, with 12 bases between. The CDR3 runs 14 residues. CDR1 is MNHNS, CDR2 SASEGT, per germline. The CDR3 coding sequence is TGTGCCAGCAGTGAAGCTGACTGGGCGGGCGTCCTGACTTTC. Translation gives CASSEADWAGVLTF.

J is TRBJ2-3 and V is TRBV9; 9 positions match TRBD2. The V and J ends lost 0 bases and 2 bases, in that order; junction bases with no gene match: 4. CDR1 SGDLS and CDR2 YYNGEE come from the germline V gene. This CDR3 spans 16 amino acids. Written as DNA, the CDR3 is TGTGCCAGCAGCGTAGTAGCGGGGGCGCACACAGATACGCAGTATTTT. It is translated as CASSVVAGAHTDTQYF.

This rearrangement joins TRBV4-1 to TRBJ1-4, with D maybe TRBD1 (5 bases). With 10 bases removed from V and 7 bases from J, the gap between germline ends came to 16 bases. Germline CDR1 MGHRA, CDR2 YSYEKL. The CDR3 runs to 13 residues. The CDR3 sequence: CATGTLVGEKLFF. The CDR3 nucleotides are TGCGCCACCGGGACTCTGGTGGGTGAAAAACTGTTTTTT.

The CDR3 nucleotides read TGTGCCAGCAGCCCCGGACAGGGGGCGAGGTCTTTCTTT. Its translation is CASSPGQGARSFF. The V call is TRBV5-5, the J call TRBJ1-1; 11 bases line up with TRBD1. The CDR3 loop spans 13 amino acids. Trimming cost V 4 bases and J 12 bases; bases outside gene matches: 8. Per germline, CDR1 SGHKS and CDR2 YYEKEE (reference sequence).

In nucleotides, the CDR3 is TGTGCCAGCAGCGTAACCGGGACAGGCTCCTACAATGAGCAGTTCTTC. This codes for CASSVTGTGSYNEQFF. This chain connects TRBV9 to TRBJ2-1, with TRBD1 matching over 8 bases. The germline gives CDR1 SGDLS, CDR2 YYNGEE. This CDR3 contains 16 residues. V shed 1 base and J 0 bases; nucleotides not matched to a gene: 3.

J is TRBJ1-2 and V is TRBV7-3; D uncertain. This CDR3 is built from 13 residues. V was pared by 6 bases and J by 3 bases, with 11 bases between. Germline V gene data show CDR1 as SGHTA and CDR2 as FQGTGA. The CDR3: CASSLDGDYGYTF. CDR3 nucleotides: TGTGCCAGCAGTTTAGACGGGGACTATGGCTACACCTTC.

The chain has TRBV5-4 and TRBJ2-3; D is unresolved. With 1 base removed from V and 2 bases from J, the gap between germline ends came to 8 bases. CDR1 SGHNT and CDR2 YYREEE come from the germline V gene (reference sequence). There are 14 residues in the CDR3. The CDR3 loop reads CASSLNRPTDTQYF. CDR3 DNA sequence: TGTGCCAGCAGCTTGAACAGACCCACAGATACGCAGTATTTT.

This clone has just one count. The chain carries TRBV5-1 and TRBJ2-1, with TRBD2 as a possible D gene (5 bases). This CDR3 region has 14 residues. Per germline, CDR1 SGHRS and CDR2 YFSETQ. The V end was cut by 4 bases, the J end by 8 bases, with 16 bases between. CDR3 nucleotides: TGCGCCAGCAGCCTCGGAGGAGCCTTGGATGAGCAGTTCTTC. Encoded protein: CASSLGGALDEQFF.

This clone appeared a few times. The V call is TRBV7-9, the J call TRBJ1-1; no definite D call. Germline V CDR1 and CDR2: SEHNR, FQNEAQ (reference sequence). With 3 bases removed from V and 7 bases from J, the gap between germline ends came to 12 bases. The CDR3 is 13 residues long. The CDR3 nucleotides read TGTGCCAGCAGCTTCGGAAAACAGTATGAAGCTTTCTTT. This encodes CASSFGKQYEAFF. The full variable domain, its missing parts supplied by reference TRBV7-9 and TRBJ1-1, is DTGVSQNPRHKITKRGQNVTFRCDPISEHNRLYWYRQTLGQGPEFLTYFQNEAQLEKSRLLSDRFSAERPKGSFSTLEIQRTEQGDSAMYLCASSFGKQYEAFFGQGTRLTVV.

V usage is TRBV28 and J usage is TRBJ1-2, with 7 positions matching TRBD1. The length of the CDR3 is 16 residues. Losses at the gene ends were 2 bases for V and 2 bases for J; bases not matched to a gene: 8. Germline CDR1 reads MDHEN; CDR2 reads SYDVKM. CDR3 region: CASSLQRGLSNYGYTF. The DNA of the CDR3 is TGTGCCAGCAGTTTACAAAGGGGGCTGTCGAACTATGGCTACACCTTC.

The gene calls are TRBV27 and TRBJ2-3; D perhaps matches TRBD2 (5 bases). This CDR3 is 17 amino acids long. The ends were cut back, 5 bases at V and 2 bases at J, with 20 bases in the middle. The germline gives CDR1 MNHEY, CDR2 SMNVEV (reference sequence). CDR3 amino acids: CASSPEGRRANTDTQYF. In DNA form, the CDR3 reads TGTGCCAGCAGTCCCGAGGGTAGGCGGGCGAACACAGATACGCAGTATTTT.

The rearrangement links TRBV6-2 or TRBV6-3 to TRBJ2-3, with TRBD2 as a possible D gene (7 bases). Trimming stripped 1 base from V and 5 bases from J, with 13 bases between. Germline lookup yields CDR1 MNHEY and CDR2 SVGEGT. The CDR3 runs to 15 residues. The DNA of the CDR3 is TGTGCCAGCAGTTACTTTGGGGGGGCGGAAGATACGCAGTATTTT. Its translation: CASSYFGGAEDTQYF.

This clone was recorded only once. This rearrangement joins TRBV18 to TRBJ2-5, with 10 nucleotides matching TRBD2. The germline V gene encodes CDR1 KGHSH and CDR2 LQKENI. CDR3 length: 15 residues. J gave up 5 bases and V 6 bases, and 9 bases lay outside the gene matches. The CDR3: CASSPSSGSYETQYF. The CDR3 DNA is TGTGCCAGCTCCCCCTCTAGCGGGAGCTACGAGACCCAGTACTTC.

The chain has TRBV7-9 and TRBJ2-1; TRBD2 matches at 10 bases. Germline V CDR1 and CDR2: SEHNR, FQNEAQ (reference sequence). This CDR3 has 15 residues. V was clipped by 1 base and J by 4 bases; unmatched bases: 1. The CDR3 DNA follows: TGTGCCAGCAGCTTAGGACTAGCGGGTTACAATGAGCAGTTCTTC. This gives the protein CASSLGLAGYNEQFF.

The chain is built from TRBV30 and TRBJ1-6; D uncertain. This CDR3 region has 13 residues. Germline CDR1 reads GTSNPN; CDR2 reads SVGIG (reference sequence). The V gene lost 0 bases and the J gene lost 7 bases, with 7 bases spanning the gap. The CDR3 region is CAWSVMANSPLHF. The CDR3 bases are TGTGCCTGGAGTGTTATGGCCAATTCACCCCTCCACTTT.

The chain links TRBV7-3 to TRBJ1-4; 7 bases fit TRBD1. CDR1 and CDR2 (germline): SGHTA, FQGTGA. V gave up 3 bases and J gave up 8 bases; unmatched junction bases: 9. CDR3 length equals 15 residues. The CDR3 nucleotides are TGTGCCAGCAGCTTGCTAGGGGGCACGGAGGAAAAACTGTTTTTT. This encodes CASSLLGGTEEKLFF.

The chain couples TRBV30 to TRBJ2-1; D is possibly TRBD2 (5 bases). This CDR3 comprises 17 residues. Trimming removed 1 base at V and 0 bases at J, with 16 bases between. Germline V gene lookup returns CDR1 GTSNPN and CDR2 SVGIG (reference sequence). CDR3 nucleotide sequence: TGTGCCTGGAGTGCTGTATGGACTTCAAGCTCCTACAATGAGCAGTTCTTC. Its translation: CAWSAVWTSSSYNEQFF.

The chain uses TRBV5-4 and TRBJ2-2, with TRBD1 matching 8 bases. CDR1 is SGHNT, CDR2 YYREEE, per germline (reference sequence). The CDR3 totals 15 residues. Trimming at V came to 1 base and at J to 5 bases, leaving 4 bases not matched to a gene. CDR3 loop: CASSLNHRGTGELFF. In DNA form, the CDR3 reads TGTGCCAGCAGCTTGAATCACAGGGGGACCGGGGAGCTGTTTTTT. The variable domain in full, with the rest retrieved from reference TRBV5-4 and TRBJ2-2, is ETGVTQSPTHLIKTRGQQVTLRCSSQSGHNTVSWYQQALGQGPQFIFQYYREEENGRGNFPPRFSGLQFPNYSSELNVNALELDDSALYLCASSLNHRGTGELFFGEGSRLTVL.

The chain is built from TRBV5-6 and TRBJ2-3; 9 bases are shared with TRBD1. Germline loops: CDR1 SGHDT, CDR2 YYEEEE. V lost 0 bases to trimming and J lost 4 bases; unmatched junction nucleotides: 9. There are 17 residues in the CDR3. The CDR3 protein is CASSLDPGQGIADTQYF. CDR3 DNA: TGTGCCAGCAGCTTGGATCCGGGACAGGGCATCGCAGATACGCAGTATTTT.

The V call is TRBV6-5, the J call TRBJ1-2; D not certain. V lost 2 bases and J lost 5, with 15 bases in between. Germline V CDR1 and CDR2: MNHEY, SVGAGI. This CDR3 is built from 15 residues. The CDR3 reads CASSYAVGEGYGYTF. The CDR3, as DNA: TGTGCCAGCAGTTACGCGGTCGGGGAAGGATATGGCTACACCTTC.

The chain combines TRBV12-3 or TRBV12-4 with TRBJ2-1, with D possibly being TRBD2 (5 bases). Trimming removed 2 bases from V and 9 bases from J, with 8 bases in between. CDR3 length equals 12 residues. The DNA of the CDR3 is TGTGCCAGCAGTTTACGGGCGGGTGAGCAGTTCTTC. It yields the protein CASSLRAGEQFF.

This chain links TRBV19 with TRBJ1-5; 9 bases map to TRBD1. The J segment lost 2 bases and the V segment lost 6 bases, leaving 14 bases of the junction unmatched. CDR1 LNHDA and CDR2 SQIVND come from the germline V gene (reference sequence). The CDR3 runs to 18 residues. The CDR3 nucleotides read TGTGCCAGTAGCCTCGTCCCGGGACAGGGATTGGGCAATCAGCCCCAGCATTTT. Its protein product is CASSLVPGQGLGNQPQHF.

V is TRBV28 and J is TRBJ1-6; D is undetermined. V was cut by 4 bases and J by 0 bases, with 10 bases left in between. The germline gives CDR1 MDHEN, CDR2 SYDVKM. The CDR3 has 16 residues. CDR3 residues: CASSSGVSSYNSPLHF. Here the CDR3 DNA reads TGTGCCAGCAGTTCCGGAGTTAGCTCCTATAATTCACCCCTCCACTTT.

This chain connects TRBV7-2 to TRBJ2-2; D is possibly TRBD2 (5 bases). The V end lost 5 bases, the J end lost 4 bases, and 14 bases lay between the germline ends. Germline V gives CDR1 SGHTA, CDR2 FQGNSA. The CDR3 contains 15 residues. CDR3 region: CASSPRRESTGELFF. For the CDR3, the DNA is TGTGCCAGCAGCCCCCGCCGGGAATCCACCGGGGAGCTGTTTTTT.

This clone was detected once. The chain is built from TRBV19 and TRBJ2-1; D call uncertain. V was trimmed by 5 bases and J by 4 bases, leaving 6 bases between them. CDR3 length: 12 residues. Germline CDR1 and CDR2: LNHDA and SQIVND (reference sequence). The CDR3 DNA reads TGTGCCAGTAGTGTCTTATACAATGAGCAGTTCTTC. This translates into CASSVLYNEQFF.

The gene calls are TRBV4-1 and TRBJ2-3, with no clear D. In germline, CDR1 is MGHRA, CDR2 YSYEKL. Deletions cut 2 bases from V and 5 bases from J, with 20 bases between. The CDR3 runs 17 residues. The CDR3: CASSQPRRSAVGDTQYF. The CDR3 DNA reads TGCGCCAGCAGCCAACCCAGACGGTCGGCGGTGGGAGATACGCAGTATTTT.

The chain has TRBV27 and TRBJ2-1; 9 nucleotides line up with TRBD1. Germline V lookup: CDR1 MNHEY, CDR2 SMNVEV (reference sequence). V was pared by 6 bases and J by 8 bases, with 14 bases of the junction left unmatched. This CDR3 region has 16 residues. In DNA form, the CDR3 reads TGTGCCAGCAGCCCACAGGGGGCGCAGGGGTTCGATGAGCAGTTCTTC. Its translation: CASSPQGAQGFDEQFF.

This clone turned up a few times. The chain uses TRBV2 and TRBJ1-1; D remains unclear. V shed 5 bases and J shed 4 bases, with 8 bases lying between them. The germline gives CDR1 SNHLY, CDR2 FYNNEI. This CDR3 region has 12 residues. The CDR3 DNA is TGTGCCAGCAGTCGGGGAGGCACTGAAGCTTTCTTT. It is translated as CASSRGGTEAFF.

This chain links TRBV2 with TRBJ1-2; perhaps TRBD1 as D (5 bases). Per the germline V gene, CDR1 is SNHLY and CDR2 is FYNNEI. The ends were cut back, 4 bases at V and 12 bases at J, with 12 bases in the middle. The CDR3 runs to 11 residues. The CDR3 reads CASSGEGFDTF. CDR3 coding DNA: TGTGCCAGCAGTGGGGAGGGGTTCGACACCTTC.

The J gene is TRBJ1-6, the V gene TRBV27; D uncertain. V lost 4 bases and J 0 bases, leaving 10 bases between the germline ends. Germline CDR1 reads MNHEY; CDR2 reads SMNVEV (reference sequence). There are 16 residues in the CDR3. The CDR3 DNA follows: TGTGCCAGCAGTTCCCACCTGAGCTCCTATAATTCACCCCTCCACTTT. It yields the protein CASSSHLSSYNSPLHF.

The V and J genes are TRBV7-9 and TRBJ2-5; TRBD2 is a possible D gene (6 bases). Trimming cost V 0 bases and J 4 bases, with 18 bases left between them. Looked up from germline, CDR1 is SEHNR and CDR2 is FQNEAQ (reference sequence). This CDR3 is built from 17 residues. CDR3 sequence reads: CASSLASIGLTGETQYF. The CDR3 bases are TGTGCCAGCAGCTTAGCTAGTATCGGACTAACGGGAGAGACCCAGTACTTC. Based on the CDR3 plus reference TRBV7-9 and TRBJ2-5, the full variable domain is DTGVSQNPRHKITKRGQNVTFRCDPISEHNRLYWYRQTLGQGPEFLTYFQNEAQLEKSRLLSDRFSAERPKGSFSTLEIQRTEQGDSAMYLCASSLASIGLTGETQYFGPGTRLLVL.

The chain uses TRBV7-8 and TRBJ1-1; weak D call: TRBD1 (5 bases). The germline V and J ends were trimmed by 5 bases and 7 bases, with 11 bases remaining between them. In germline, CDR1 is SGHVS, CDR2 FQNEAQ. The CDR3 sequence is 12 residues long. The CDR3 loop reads CASSGAGGEAFF. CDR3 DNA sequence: TGTGCCAGCAGCGGGGCTGGCGGTGAAGCTTTCTTT.